This TCR beta chain stems from a study of graft-versus-host responses after intestinal transplantation. Comment on this clone: Its cognate antigen is unknown.

Assay: immunoSEQ multiplex PCR; the TCRdb copy retains only in-frame clones and omits some. In the table there are about 28,000 clones, about 80% of which are singletons. Germline trimming cut 4 bases from V and 1 base from J; bases unmatched to any gene: 3. The CDR3 loop spans 15 amino acids. Germline CDR1 is MGHRA and CDR2 is YSYEKL. Findings and caveats of the study: GvH clonotypes were identified within recipient marrow, with a subset emerging first in ileum or blood.

The TCR was taken from a human donor who received an intestinal transplant. This sample comprised unstimulated CD8+ T cells sorted from spleen or lymph node cells, obtained before intestinal transplant. The chain joins TRBV4-1 to TRBJ2-2, with 7 positions matching TRBD1. The CDR3: CASSLRDRNTGELFF. Written as DNA, the CDR3 is TGCGCCAGCAGCCTCCGGGACAGGAACACCGGGGAGCTGTTTTTT.